The clone carrying this T cell receptor beta chain was seen only a few times. Assay: immunoSEQ multiplex PCR; the TCRdb copy retains only in-frame clones and omits some. Among some 170,000 clones, around 81% were seen once, and the ten largest hold 6%. The data are from a study of blood T cell repertoires in COVID-19. The CDR3 is made up of 13 amino acids. The ends lost 5 bases at V and 5 bases at J; junction bases unmatched: 3. CDR1 and CDR2 from the germline V gene are SGHTA and FQGTGA. The clonotype was recovered from a man aged 40-49 years who had recovered from COVID-19. What was sequenced was PBMCs or T cells enriched from blood (not recorded which). This sequence joins TRBV7-3 and TRBJ2-1; 7 bases align to TRBD2. The CDR3 region has the DNA TGTGCCAGCAGCCTCAGCGGGAACAATGAGCAGTTCTTC. Translated, it gives CASSLSGNNEQFF.